This T cell receptor beta chain was observed in a study of Graves' ophthalmopathy and Graves' hyperthyroidism. Study-level background: Absence of ophthalmopathy within 18 months of follow-up defined stable hyperthyroidism.

Scientists amplified the TCR beta CDR3 regions from RNA transcripts. An initial RT-PCR round employing HTBI primers preceded a second-round multiplex PCR. TCRdb used MiXCR to reprocess the multiplex PCR reads, holding one entry per CDR3 protein. The table shows roughly 1.1 million distinct CDR3 sequences, with about 38% occurring only once. Per the germline V gene, CDR1 is ENHRY and CDR2 is SYGVKD. V lost 11 bases and J 0 bases, leaving 14 bases between the germline ends. This CDR3 contains 14 residues. Study-wide results and limits: Blood was where most expanded thyroid clonotypes above 0.001 frequency also turned up. Cross-validated, the 13-signature model showed 87.88%/81.08% sensitivity/specificity, and 80%/75% in the test set.

This clonotype was detected many times. Antigen: not known. This chain links TRBV10-3 with TRBJ1-3; D is perhaps TRBD1 (6 bases). The sequence was obtained from an adult man with Graves' hyperthyroidism. Sequencing input: peripheral blood or thyroid tissue (not recorded which). CDR3: CAVQQDSSGNTIYF. Here the CDR3 DNA reads TGTGCCGTCCAACAGGACAGCTCTGGAAACACCATATATTTT.